Below, one T cell receptor (beta chain) is given with its context. Germline CDR1 reads KGHSH; CDR2 reads LQKENI. CDR3 size: 13 residues. The ends were cut back, 5 bases at V and 4 bases at J, with 11 bases in the middle. This entry belongs to a study of blood T cell repertoires in COVID-19. Clones were read by immunoSEQ multiplex PCR, and TCRdb kept only the in-frame ones, dropping some. The table records around 500,000 clones, 70% to 90% of them present only once. The V gene is TRBV18, the J gene TRBJ1-1; perhaps TRBD1 as D (5 bases). Input material: peripheral blood. The receptor was isolated from a human donor in a cohort sampled during active COVID-19. CDR3 DNA: TGTGCCAGCTCAGACGACAGTTCCACTGAAGCTTTCTTT. Translated: CASSDDSSTEAFF. Full variable domain (rest looked up from reference TRBV18 and TRBJ1-1): NAGVMQNPRHLVRRRGQEARLRCSPMKGHSHVYWYRQLPEEGLKFMVYLQKENIIDESGMPKERFSAEFPKEGPSILRIQQVVRGDSAAYFCASSDDSSTEAFFGQGTRLTVV.